These T cell receptor beta chains were read from a single sample in a study of T cells in Graves' hyperthyroidism and ophthalmopathy. TCRdb passed the multiplex PCR reads through MiXCR, listing each CDR3 protein once. The table lists approximately 400,000 distinct CDR3 sequences, about a fifth of them singletons. The sequencing sample was made of blood. These TCRs come from a woman aged 18-29 years with Graves' hyperthyroidism. Each CDR3 is given with its conserved first and last residue. A D gene is named only where the DNA matches it firmly. Clone sizes are given selectively: once, few, many, or a class where the clone is expanded.

J gene | CDR3 length | D gene | V gene | clone size | CDR3 protein | CDR3 DNA
TRBJ2-6 | 16 | . | TRBV29-1 | . | CSVGQQPGSGANVLTF | TGCAGCGTTGGGCAGCAACCCGGTTCTGGGGCCAACGTCCTGACTTTC
TRBJ2-7 | 14 | TRBD2 | TRBV6-2/TRBV6-3 | . | CASSYGTSVDEQYF | TGTGCCAGCAGTTATGGGACTAGCGTCGACGAGCAGTACTTC
TRBJ2-7 | 15 | TRBD1 | TRBV12-3/TRBV12-4 | many | CASRLQGARRYEQYF | TGTGCCAGCAGGCTACAGGGGGCGCGTCGGTACGAGCAGTACTTC
TRBJ2-5 | 16 | . | TRBV4-1 | few | CASSQDFNKMTETQYF | TGCGCCAGCAGCCAAGATTTCAATAAGATGACGGAGACCCAGTACTTC
TRBJ2-7 | 19 | . | TRBV13 | . | CASSLEGPQGGPFSYEQYF | TGTGCCAGCAGCTTAGAGGGTCCACAGGGAGGACCCTTTTCCTACGAGCAGTACTTC
TRBJ1-5 | 14 | . | TRBV6-2/TRBV6-3 | . | CASSYVTDGQPQHF | TGTGCCAGCAGTTACGTTACAGACGGTCAGCCCCAGCATTTT
TRBJ2-4 | 14 | TRBD1 | TRBV27 | . | CASSLTGAKNIKYF | TGTGCCAGCAGTTTAACAGGGGCGAAAAACATTAAGTACTTC
TRBJ2-2 | 16 | TRBD1 | TRBV13 | many | CASSHTLGQGAGELFF | TGTGCCAGCAGTCACACCCTTGGACAGGGGGCTGGGGAGCTGTTTTTT
TRBJ1-5 | 14 | . | TRBV10-3 | many | CATDPGTLNQPQHF | TGTGCCACCGACCCAGGGACCCTCAATCAGCCCCAGCATTTT
TRBJ2-5 | 17 | TRBD2 | TRBV28 | many | CASSPPPSGGLQETQYF | TGTGCCAGCAGCCCCCCTCCTAGCGGGGGCCTACAAGAGACCCAGTACTTC
TRBJ1-1 | 13 | . | TRBV6-5 | many | CASSYSTSYEAFF | TGTGCCAGCAGTTACTCGACCAGCTATGAAGCTTTCTTT
TRBJ1-2 | 17 | TRBD1 | TRBV2 | . | CASSVRDRGKTNYGYTF | TGTGCCAGCAGTGTTCGGGACAGGGGGAAAACTAACTATGGCTACACCTTC
TRBJ1-1 | 13 | . | TRBV5-8 | . | CASSPRGDGEAFF | TGTGCCAGCAGCCCCCGGGGGGACGGAGAAGCTTTCTTT
TRBJ1-1 | 14 | . | TRBV6-1 | many | CASSAVSHRTEAFF | TGTGCCAGCAGCGCCGTTAGCCACCGCACTGAAGCTTTCTTT
TRBJ1-6 | 15 | TRBD1 | TRBV6-1 | few | CASSGGQFYNSPLHF | TGTGCCAGCAGCGGGGGACAGTTCTATAATTCACCCCTCCACTTT
TRBJ2-5 | 12 | . | TRBV6-5 | many | CASSYPPETQYF | TGTGCCAGCAGTTACCCCCCAGAGACCCAGTACTTC
TRBJ1-1 | 14 | . | TRBV6-1 | many | CASRLYETNTEAFF | TGTGCCAGCAGACTGTACGAGACCAACACTGAAGCTTTCTTT
TRBJ2-5 | 15 | . | TRBV15 | . | CATSSSGTPEETQYF | TGTGCCACCAGCAGTTCCGGGACTCCAGAAGAGACCCAGTACTTC
TRBJ2-2 | 13 | . | TRBV3-1 | many | CASSQEWGGELFF | TGTGCCAGCAGCCAAGAATGGGGCGGGGAGCTGTTTTTT
TRBJ2-5 | 12 | . | TRBV12-3/TRBV12-4 | many | CASSHTQETQYF | TGTGCCAGCAGCCATACTCAAGAGACCCAGTACTTC
TRBJ1-2 | 15 | . | TRBV7-2 | many | CASSPTWSGNYGYTF | TGTGCCAGCAGCCCTACCTGGAGCGGGAACTATGGCTACACCTTC
TRBJ2-4 | 14 | . | TRBV3-1 | . | CASSQEISSNIQYF | TGTGCCAGCAGCCAAGAGATTAGCTCTAACATTCAGTACTTC
TRBJ2-7 | 14 | TRBD1 | TRBV6-5 | many | CASRGQGGAYEQYF | TGTGCCAGCCGGGGACAAGGGGGCGCGTACGAGCAGTACTTC
TRBJ2-5 | 13 | TRBD1 | TRBV24-1 | . | CATQQGAIETQYF | TGTGCCACTCAACAGGGGGCTATCGAGACCCAGTACTTC
TRBJ2-5 | 14 | . | TRBV18 | few | CASSPSGSQETQYF | TGTGCCAGCTCACCATCGGGCAGCCAAGAGACCCAGTACTTC
TRBJ1-2 | 13 | . | TRBV10-2 | many | CASSAGQRYGYTF | TGCGCCAGCAGTGCTGGACAGCGGTATGGCTACACCTTC
TRBJ2-2 | 16 | TRBD1 | TRBV2 | many | CASERTGRDFPGELFF | TGTGCCAGCGAAAGGACAGGCCGCGATTTTCCCGGGGAGCTGTTTTTT